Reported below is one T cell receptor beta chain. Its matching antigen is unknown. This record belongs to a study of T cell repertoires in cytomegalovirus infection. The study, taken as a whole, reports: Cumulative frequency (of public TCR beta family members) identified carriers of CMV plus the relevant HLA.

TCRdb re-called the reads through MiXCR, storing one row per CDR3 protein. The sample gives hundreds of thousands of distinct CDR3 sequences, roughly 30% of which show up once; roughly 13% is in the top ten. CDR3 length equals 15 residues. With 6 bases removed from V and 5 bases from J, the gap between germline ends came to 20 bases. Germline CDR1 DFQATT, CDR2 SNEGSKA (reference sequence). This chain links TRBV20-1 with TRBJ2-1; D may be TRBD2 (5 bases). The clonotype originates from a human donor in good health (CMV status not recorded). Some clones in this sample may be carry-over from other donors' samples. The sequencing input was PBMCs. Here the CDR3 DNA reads TGCAGTGCAACTGGGCCGGCTCGGGGAAACAATGAGCAGTTCTTC. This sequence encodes CSATGPARGNNEQFF.